The clone carrying this T cell receptor (beta chain) has only one observation. What it binds is unknown. Using immunoSEQ multiplex PCR, the repertoire was profiled, and TCRdb retains in-frame clones only, with some absent. Of approximately 67,000 clones in the sample, around 82% are singletons; the top ten hold 5% to 6.5%. The entry originates in a study of T cell responses to AZD1222 COVID-19 vaccine. Study-wide results and caveats: Donor demographics were predominantly white British with a female majority; clonal diversity may be underestimated. Just five to seven people given AZD1222 tested seropositive at baseline.

The germline V gene has CDR1 MNHNY and CDR2 SVGAGI (reference sequence). This CDR3 comprises 16 residues. V lost 6 bases to trimming and J lost 8 bases, with 22 bases between them. The TCR was taken from an adult who received the AZD1222 COVID-19 vaccine. The material sequenced was peripheral blood, taken 28 days after the second AZD1222 dose. V is TRBV6-6 and J is TRBJ1-4; possibly TRBD1 for D (6 bases). The CDR3 loop is CASRSTSGGLEEKLFF. The CDR3, as DNA: TGTGCCAGCAGATCCACTTCCGGGGGGCTAGAGGAAAAACTGTTTTTT.